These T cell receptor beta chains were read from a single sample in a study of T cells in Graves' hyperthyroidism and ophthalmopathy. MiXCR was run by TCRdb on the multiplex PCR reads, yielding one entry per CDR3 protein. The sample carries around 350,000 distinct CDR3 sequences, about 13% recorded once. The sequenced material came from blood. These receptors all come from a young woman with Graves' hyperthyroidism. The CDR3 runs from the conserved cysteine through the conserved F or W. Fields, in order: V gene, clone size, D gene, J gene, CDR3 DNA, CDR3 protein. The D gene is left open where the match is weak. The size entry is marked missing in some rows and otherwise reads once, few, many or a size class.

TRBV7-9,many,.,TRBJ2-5,TGTGCCAGCAGCCCCGTCTCGTCGGAGACCCAGTACTTC,CASSPVSSETQYF
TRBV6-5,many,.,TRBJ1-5,TGTGCCAGCAGTTACAGTCTTAGCAATCAGCCCCAGCATTTT,CASSYSLSNQPQHF
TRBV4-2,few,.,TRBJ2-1,TGTGCCAGCAGCCAAGATAATAGGCCGACCTACAATGAGCAGTTCTTC,CASSQDNRPTYNEQFF
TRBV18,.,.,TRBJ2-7,TGTGCCAGCTCACCGACACGGGGCCGGACTTACGAGCAGTACTTC,CASSPTRGRTYEQYF
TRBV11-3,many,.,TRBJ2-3,TGTGCCAGCAGCTTAGGCGTCGGAATCACAGATACGCAGTATTTT,CASSLGVGITDTQYF
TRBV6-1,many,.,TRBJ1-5,TGTGCCAGCTATGGGGGTTCGGGATTCCCCAATCAGCCCCAGCATTTT,CASYGGSGFPNQPQHF
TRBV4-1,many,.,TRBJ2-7,TGCGCCAGCAGCCAAGAATCCCGCGGGGCCACCTACGAGCAGTACTTC,CASSQESRGATYEQYF
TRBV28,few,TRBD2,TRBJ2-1,TGTGCCAGCAGTTTATACCAGCAGCGGGAGGGACCTTTCTTC,CASSLYQQREGPFF
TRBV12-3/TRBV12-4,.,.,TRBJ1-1,TGTGCCAGCAGAGCGTGGGGAGTGACGAACACTGAAGCTTTCTTT,CASRAWGVTNTEAFF
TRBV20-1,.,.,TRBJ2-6,TGCAGTGCCGAACCCGGGCCTGGCCGAACTGGGGCCAACGTCCTGACTTTC,CSAEPGPGRTGANVLTF
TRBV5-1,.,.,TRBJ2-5,TGCGCCAGCAGCAGTGGGGCAGGGAAGATCGAGACCCAGTACTTC,CASSSGAGKIETQYF
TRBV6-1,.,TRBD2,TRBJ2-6,TGTGCCAGCAGTCAAGACCCGCCACTAGCGGGAATCGTCTCTGGGGCCAACGTCCTGACTTTC,CASSQDPPLAGIVSGANVLTF
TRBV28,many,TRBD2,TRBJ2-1,TGTGCCAGCTTTCCGACTAGCGGGGGGTTCTACAATGAGCAGTTCTTC,CASFPTSGGFYNEQFF